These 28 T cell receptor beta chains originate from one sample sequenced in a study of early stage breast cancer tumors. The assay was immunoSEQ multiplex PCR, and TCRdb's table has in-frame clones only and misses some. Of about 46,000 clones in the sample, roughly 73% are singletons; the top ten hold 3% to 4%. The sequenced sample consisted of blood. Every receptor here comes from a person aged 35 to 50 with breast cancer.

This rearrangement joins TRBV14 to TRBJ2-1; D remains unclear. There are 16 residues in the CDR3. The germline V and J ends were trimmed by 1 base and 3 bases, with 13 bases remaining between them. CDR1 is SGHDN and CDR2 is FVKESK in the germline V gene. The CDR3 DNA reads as TGTGCCAGCAGCCAAGGGCATCTTCGAAACTACAATGAGCAGTTCTTC. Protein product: CASSQGHLRNYNEQFF. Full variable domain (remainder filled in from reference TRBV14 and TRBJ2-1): EAGVTQFPSHSVIEKGQTVTLRCDPISGHDNLYWYRRVMGKEIKFLLHFVKESKQDESGMPNNRFLAERTGGTYSTLKVQPAELEDSGVYFCASSQGHLRNYNEQFFGPGTRLTVL.

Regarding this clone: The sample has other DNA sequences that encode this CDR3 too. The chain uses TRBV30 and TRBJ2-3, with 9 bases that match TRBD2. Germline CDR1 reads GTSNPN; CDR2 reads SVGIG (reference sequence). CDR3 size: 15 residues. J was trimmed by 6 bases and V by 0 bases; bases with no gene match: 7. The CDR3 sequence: CAWSVGAGGRDTQYF. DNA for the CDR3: TGTGCCTGGAGTGTTGGAGCGGGAGGAAGGGATACGCAGTATTTT. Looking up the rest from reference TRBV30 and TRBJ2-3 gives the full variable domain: SQTIHQWPATLVQPVGSPLSLECTVEGTSNPNLYWYRQAAGRGLQLLFYSVGIGQISSEVPQNLSASRPQDRQFILSSKKLLLSDSGFYLCAWSVGAGGRDTQYFGPGTRLTVL.

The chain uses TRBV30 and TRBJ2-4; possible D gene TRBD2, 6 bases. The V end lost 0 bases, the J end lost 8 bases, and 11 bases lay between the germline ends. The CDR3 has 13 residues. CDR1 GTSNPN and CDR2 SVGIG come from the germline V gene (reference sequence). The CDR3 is CAWSVGGLDIQYF. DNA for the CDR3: TGTGCCTGGAGTGTGGGGGGTTTGGACATTCAGTACTTC.

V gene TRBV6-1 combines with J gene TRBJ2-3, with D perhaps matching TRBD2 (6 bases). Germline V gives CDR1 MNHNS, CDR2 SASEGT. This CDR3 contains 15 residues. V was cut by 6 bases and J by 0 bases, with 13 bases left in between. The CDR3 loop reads CASSWAGTSTDTQYF. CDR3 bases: TGTGCCAGCAGCTGGGCCGGGACTAGCACAGATACGCAGTATTTT.

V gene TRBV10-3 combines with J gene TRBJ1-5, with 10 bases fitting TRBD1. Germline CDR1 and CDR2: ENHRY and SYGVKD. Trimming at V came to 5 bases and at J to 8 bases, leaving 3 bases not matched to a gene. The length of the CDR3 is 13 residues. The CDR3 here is CAISPGTGEPQHF. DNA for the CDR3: TGTGCCATCAGTCCCGGGACAGGGGAGCCCCAGCATTTT.

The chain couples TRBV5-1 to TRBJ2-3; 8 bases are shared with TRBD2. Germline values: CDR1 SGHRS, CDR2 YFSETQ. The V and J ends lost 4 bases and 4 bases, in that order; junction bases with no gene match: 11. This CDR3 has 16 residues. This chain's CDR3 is CASSRGGTSTPDTQYF. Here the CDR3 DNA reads TGCGCCAGCAGCCGTGGCGGGACTAGTACTCCAGATACGCAGTATTTT.

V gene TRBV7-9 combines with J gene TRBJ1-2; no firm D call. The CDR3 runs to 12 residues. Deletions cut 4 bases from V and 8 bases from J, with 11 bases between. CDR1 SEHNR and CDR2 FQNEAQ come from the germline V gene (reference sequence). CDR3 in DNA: TGTGCCAGCAGCTCTGACGCGGGGGGCTACACCTTC. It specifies CASSSDAGGYTF.

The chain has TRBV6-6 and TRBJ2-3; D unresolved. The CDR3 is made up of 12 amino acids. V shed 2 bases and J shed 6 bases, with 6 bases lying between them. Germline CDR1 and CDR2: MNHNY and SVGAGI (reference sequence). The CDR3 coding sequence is TGTGCCAGCAGTTACGAAGGGGATACGCAGTATTTT. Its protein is CASSYEGDTQYF.

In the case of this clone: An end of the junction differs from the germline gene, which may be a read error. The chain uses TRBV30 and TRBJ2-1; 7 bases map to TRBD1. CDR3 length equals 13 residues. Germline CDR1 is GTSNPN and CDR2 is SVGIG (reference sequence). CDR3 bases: TGTGCCCTCGAGAGAGACAGGGAGAATGAGCAGCTCTTC. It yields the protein CALERDRENEQLF.

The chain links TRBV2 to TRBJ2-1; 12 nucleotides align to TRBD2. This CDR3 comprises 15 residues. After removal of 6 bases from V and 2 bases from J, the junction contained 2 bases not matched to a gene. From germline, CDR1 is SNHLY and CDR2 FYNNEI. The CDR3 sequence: CASRLAGGTYNEQFF. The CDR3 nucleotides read TGTGCCAGCAGGCTAGCGGGAGGGACCTACAATGAGCAGTTCTTC.

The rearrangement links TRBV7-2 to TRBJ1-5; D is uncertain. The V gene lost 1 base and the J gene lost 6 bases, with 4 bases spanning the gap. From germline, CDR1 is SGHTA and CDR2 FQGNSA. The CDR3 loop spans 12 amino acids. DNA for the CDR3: TGTGCCAGCAGCTTAGGGGGTCAGCCCCAGCATTTT. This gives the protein CASSLGGQPQHF.

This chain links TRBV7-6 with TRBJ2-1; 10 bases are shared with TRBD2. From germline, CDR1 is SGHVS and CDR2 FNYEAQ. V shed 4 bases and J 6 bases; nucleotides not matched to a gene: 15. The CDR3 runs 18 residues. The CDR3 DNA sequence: TGTGCCAGCAGCTCAGGTGGTAGCGGGAGGCCTACCTTCAATGAGCAGTTCTTC. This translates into CASSSGGSGRPTFNEQFF.

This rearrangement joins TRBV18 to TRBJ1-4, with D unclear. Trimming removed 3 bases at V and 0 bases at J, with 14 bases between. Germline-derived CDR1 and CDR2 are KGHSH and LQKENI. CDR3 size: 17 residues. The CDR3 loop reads CASSPPSLSTTNEKLFF. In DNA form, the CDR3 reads TGTGCCAGCTCACCCCCGTCGCTTAGTACAACTAATGAAAAACTGTTTTTT.

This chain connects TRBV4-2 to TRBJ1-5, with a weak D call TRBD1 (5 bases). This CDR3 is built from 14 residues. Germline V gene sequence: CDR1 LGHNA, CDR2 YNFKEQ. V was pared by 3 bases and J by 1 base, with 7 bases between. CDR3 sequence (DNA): TGTGCCAGCAGCCATAGGGGAAGCAATCAGCCCCAGCATTTT. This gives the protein CASSHRGSNQPQHF.

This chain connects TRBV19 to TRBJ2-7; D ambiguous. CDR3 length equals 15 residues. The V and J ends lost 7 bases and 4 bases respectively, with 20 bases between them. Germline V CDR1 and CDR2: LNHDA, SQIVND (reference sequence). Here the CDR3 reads CASTSSATPNYEQYF. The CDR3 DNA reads TGTGCCAGTACCTCGTCCGCGACGCCGAATTACGAGCAGTACTTC.

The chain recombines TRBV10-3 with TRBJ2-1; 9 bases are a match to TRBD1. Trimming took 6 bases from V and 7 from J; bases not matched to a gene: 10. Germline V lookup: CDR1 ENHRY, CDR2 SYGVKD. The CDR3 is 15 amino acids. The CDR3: CAISRQGELSNEQFF. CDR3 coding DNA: TGTGCCATCAGCCGACAGGGGGAATTGAGTAATGAGCAGTTCTTC.

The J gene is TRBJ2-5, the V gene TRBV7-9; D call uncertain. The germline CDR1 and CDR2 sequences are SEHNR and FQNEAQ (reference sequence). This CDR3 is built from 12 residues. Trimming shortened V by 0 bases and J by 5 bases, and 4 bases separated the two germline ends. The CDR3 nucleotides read TGTGCCAGCAGCTTAGCCTCGGAGACCCAGTACTTC. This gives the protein CASSLASETQYF.

The CDR3 coding sequence is TGTGCCAGCAGAACCACAGCTACCTACGAGCAGTACTTC. Translated: CASRTTATYEQYF. The chain joins TRBV27 to TRBJ2-7; D unclear. The CDR3 is made up of 13 amino acids. The germline gives CDR1 MNHEY, CDR2 SMNVEV (reference sequence). Trimming took 6 bases from V and 2 from J, leaving 11 bases between them.

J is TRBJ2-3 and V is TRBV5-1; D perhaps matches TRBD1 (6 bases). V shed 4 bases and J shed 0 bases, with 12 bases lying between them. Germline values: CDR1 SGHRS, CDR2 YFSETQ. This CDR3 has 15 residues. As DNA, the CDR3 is TGCGCCAGCAGCCCGGGACACACTAGCACAGATACGCAGTATTTT. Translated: CASSPGHTSTDTQYF.

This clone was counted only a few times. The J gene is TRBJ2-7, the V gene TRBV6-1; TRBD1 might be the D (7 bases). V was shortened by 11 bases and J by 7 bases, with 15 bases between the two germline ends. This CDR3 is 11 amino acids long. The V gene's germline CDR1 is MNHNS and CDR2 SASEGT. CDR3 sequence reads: CALQQGTEQYF. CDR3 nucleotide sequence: TGTGCCTTGCAACAGGGGACTGAGCAGTACTTC.

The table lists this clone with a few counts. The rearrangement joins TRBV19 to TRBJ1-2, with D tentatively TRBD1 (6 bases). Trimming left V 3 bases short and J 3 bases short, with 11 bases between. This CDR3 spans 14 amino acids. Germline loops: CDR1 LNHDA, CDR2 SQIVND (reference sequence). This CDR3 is CASSIGHRDYGYTF. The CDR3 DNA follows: TGTGCCAGTAGTATCGGGCACAGGGACTATGGCTACACCTTC.

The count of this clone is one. CDR3 amino acids: CASSKVLGEGYTF. CDR3 sequence (DNA): TGTGCCAGCAGCAAAGTTCTAGGGGAGGGCTACACCTTC. The chain carries TRBV21-1 and TRBJ1-2. TRBV21-1 is noted as a pseudogene. There are 13 residues in the CDR3.

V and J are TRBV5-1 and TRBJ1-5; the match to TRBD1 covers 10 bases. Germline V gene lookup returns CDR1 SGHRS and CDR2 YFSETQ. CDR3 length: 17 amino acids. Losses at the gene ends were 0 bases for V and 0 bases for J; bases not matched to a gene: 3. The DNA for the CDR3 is TGCGCCAGCAGCTTGGGACAGGGGGCATATAGCAATCAGCCCCAGCATTTT. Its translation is CASSLGQGAYSNQPQHF. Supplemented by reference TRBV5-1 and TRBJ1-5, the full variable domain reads KAGVTQTPRYLIKTRGQQVTLSCSPISGHRSVSWYQQTPGQGLQFLFEYFSETQRNKGNFPGRFSGRQFSNSRSEMNVSTLELGDSALYLCASSLGQGAYSNQPQHFGDGTRLSIL.

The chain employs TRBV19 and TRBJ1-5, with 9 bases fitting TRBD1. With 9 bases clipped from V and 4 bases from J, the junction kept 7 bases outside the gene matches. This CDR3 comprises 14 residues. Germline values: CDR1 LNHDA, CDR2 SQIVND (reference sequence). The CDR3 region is CASRKGQGNQPQHF. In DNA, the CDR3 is TGTGCCAGCCGAAAGGGACAGGGAAATCAGCCCCAGCATTTT. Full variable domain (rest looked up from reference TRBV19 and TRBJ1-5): DGGITQSPKYLFRKEGQNVTLSCEQNLNHDAMYWYRQDPGQGLRLIYYSQIVNDFQKGDIAEGYSVSREKKESFPLTVTSAQKNPTAFYLCASRKGQGNQPQHFGDGTRLSIL.

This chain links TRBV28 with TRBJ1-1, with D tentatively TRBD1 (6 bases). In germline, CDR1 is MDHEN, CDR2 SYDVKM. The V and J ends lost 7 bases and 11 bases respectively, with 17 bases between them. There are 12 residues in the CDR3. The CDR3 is CASTDPRGGAFF. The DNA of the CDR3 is TGTGCCAGCACCGACCCCAGGGGAGGCGCTTTCTTT.

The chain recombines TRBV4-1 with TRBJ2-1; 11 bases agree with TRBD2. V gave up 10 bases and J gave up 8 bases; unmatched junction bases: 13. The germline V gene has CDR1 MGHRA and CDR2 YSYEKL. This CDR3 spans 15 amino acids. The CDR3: CATSPFIAGGDEQFF. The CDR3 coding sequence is TGCGCCACCTCGCCCTTCATAGCGGGAGGGGATGAGCAGTTCTTC.

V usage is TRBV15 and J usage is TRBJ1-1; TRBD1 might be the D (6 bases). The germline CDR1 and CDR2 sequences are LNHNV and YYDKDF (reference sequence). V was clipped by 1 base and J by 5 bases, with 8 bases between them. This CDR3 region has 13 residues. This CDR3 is CATSRGGHTEAFF. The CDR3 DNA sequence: TGTGCCACCAGCAGAGGGGGACATACTGAAGCTTTCTTT. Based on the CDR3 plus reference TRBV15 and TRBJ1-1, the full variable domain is DAMVIQNPRYQVTQFGKPVTLSCSQTLNHNVMYWYQQKSSQAPKLLFHYYDKDFNNEADTPDNFQSRRPNTSFCFLDIRSPGLGDTAMYLCATSRGGHTEAFFGQGTRLTVV.

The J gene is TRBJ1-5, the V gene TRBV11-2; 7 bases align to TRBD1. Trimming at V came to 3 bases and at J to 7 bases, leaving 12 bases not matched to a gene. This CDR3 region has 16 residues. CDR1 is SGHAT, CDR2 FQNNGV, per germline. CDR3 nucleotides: TGTGCCAGCAGCTTGTCTATCGGCTCACAGGGGCAGCCCCAGCATTTT. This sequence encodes CASSLSIGSQGQPQHF.